This T cell receptor beta chain was captured by sequencing in a study of control samples from healthy donors and cancer patients. TCRdb's table, derived via immunoSEQ multiplex PCR, lists solely in-frame clones and lacks some. The repertoire includes approximately 180,000 clones, more than 90% of them detected once, and 2% sits in the top ten. Germline V CDR1 and CDR2: SGDLS, YYNGEE. The CDR3 is 14 residues long. V was shortened by 0 bases and J by 12 bases, with 16 bases between the two germline ends. This chain links TRBV9 with TRBJ2-4, with D maybe TRBD1 (5 bases). The TCR was taken from a woman aged 35 to 49 in good health. Sample: blood. CDR3 DNA: TGTGCCAGCAGCGTAGCTGCCCAGGGCTTCCCTCAGTACTTC. This sequence encodes CASSVAAQGFPQYF.